This T cell receptor beta chain was documented in a study of T cells in Graves' hyperthyroidism and ophthalmopathy. V was trimmed by 0 bases and J by 5 bases, leaving 10 bases between them. This CDR3 is built from 15 residues. Looked up from germline, CDR1 is SGHVS and CDR2 is FQNEAQ. The CDR3 regions of TCR beta were amplified from RNA transcripts. Researchers ran a first-round RT-PCR on the TCR CDR3 using the HTBI primer set. TCRdb used MiXCR to reprocess the multiplex PCR reads, holding one entry per CDR3 protein. The profile covers about 640,000 distinct CDR3 sequences, with around 20% appearing a single time and 34% taken by the ten largest.

The receptor's source is a man aged 25 to 45 with Graves' ophthalmopathy. Sequencing was carried out using blood. This chain joins TRBV7-8 and TRBJ2-2; perhaps TRBD2 as D (6 bases). CDR3 loop: CASSLARLVTGELFF. CDR3 DNA sequence: TGTGCCAGCAGCTTAGCGAGACTAGTTACCGGGGAGCTGTTTTTT.